The table lists the clone carrying this TCR beta chain with many counts. Its antigen is unidentified. These data come from a study of T cells after yellow fever vaccination. Study findings and constraints: Peak timing came faster in the weaker secondary response, day 5 versus 15. Booster samples showed a return of most primary-vaccination clones (roughly 96% CD4, approximately 88% CD8).

CDR1 and CDR2 from the germline V gene are DFQATT and SNEGSKA (reference sequence). There are 16 residues in the CDR3. V trimming: 0 bases; J trimming: 9 bases; junction bases outside the gene matches: 10. TCRdb fed the 5' RACE reads into MiXCR, producing one record per CDR3 protein. The sample carries about 320,000 distinct CDR3 sequences, 3.5% to 5% recorded once. This sequence joins TRBV20-1 and TRBJ1-6; 8 bases are a match to TRBD1. This material consisted of PBMCs, taken 15 days after the yellow fever booster vaccination. This sequence originates from a man younger than 30 who received the YFV17D yellow fever vaccine. The CDR3 region has the DNA TGCAGTGCTAGAGACCCTTTGACAGGGGCGGGTTCACCCCTCCACTTT. This translates into CSARDPLTGAGSPLHF.